These T cell receptor beta chains were read from a single sample in a study of blood T cells in healthy people across ages. TCRdb re-called the 5' RACE reads with MiXCR, one entry per CDR3 protein. The sample shows under 2,000,000 distinct CDR3 sequences, 40% to 55% of them seen only once. Sequenced material: blood. Every receptor here comes from a woman between 40 and 55 years old in good health. Each CDR3 is given with its conserved first and last residue. Fields, in order: J gene, clone size, D gene, V gene, CDR3 protein, CDR3 DNA. The D gene is left open where the match is weak. Clone sizes are given selectively: once, few, many, or a class where the clone is expanded.

TRBJ2-5	.	TRBD2	TRBV20-1	CSASHSAGGLQETQYF	TGCAGTGCTAGTCATTCGGCGGGGGGCCTCCAAGAGACCCAGTACTTC
TRBJ2-3	few	.	TRBV5-1	CASRLSLGVADTQYF	TGCGCCAGCAGATTGTCACTAGGGGTTGCAGATACGCAGTATTTT
TRBJ1-2	.	.	TRBV7-2	CASSLGRTQNYGYTF	TGTGCCAGCAGCTTAGGCAGGACCCAAAACTATGGCTACACCTTC
TRBJ2-1	.	TRBD2	TRBV6-5	CASTPSGREGWFF	TGTGCCAGCACTCCCTCCGGCAGGGAGGGGTGGTTCTTC
TRBJ2-3	few	.	TRBV21-1	CASSNREGDIETDTQYF	TGTGCCAGCAGCAACCGGGAGGGGGACATAGAAACAGATACGCAGTATTTT
TRBJ1-6	.	.	TRBV20-1	CSARVIGSLALHF	TGCAGTGCTAGAGTAATAGGGTCTCTGGCCCTCCACTTT
TRBJ2-1	few	.	TRBV6-1	CASSLPQGLFNEQFF	TGTGCCAGCAGCCTGCCTCAGGGTTTGTTCAATGAGCAGTTCTTC
TRBJ1-3	.	.	TRBV25-1	CASKGQLNTIYF	TGTGCCAGCAAAGGACAGTTAAACACCATATATTTT
TRBJ1-2	few	.	TRBV7-9	CASSLLVKGIYGYTF	TGTGCCAGCAGCTTATTAGTAAAGGGTATCTATGGCTACACCTTC
TRBJ2-7	.	.	TRBV3-1	CASSQVEGARYEQYF	TGTGCCAGCAGCCAAGTGGAGGGGGCGCGGTACGAGCAGTACTTC
TRBJ2-1	.	TRBD1	TRBV11-2	CASRSMPGQGSYNEQFF	TGTGCCAGCAGATCCATGCCGGGACAGGGCTCCTACAATGAGCAGTTCTTC
TRBJ2-1	.	.	TRBV4-3	CASSQDSSPLLRGTPIYNEQFF	TGCGCCAGCAGCCAAGATTCCAGCCCCCTTTTGAGGGGGACACCAATCTACAATGAGCAGTTCTTC
TRBJ2-3	.	TRBD2	TRBV20-1	CSAKQRKRGIPLDTQYF	TGCAGCGCTAAGCAAAGAAAGCGGGGGATACCATTAGATACGCAGTATTTT
TRBJ1-5	.	.	TRBV6-2/TRBV6-3	CASQGASWEQPQHF	TGTGCCAGCCAAGGGGCGAGTTGGGAGCAGCCCCAGCATTTT
TRBJ2-1	many	.	TRBV7-2	CASSQSRNEQFF	TGTGCCAGCAGCCAGAGTCGTAATGAGCAGTTCTTC
TRBJ2-7	few	.	TRBV6-1	CASSPVQLYEQYF	TGTGCCAGCAGCCCCGTACAGCTCTACGAGCAGTACTTC
TRBJ2-6	.	.	TRBV28	CASSSGRFSGANVLTF	TGTGCCAGCAGTTCAGGGAGGTTCTCTGGGGCCAACGTCCTGACTTTC
TRBJ2-5	.	.	TRBV7-2	CASSRTIPTGTQYF	TGTGCCAGCAGTCGGACTATCCCCACCGGGACCCAGTACTTC
TRBJ2-5	.	TRBD1	TRBV6-5	CASTDREETQYF	TGTGCCAGCACTGACAGGGAGGAGACCCAGTACTTC
TRBJ2-7	few	TRBD1	TRBV6-1	CASSEEGVGGVTYEQYF	TGTGCCAGCAGTGAAGAGGGGGTAGGGGGCGTGACCTACGAGCAGTACTTC
TRBJ2-3	few	TRBD2	TRBV6-6	CASSYSKLAGGGDTQYF	TGTGCCAGCAGTTACTCGAAACTAGCGGGGGGAGGAGATACGCAGTATTTT
TRBJ2-5	once	TRBD1	TRBV3-1	CASSPRPTGEETQYF	TGTGCCAGCAGCCCACGTCCTACAGGGGAAGAGACCCAGTACTTC